This T cell receptor (beta chain) was captured in a study of T cells in Graves' hyperthyroidism and ophthalmopathy. Whole-study results and caveats: Most thyroid clonotypes expanded above 0.001 were also detected in blood. Stable hyperthyroidism was separated from ophthalmopathy by a model based on 13 V-J features.

In germline, CDR1 is SNHLY, CDR2 FYNNEI. The CDR3 totals 14 residues. Worth noting for this clonotype: The antigen is unknown. Sequence at one end of the junction differs from germline and may be a read error.

Clinical symptoms, serum thyroxine, TRAb, thyroid ultrasound and orbital computed tomography informed diagnoses. Amplification of TCR beta CDR3 regions was performed using RNA transcripts as template. An initial round of RT-PCR targeting the TCR CDR3 relied on the HTBI primer set. TCRdb processed the multiplex PCR reads anew with MiXCR; each CDR3 protein has one entry. Of approximately 640,000 distinct CDR3 sequences listed, 45% are singletons. This chain connects TRBV2 to TRBJ2-7; 8 nucleotides align to TRBD1. The sequenced sample consisted of peripheral blood or thyroid tissue (not recorded which). The receptor's source is an adult man with Graves' disease, either hyperthyroidism or ophthalmopathy (not recorded which). CDR3 in amino acids: CASREGTGYDEQYF. CDR3 DNA: TGTGCCAGCAGAGAAGGGACAGGTTACGACGAGCAGTACTTC. The full variable domain, rest sourced from reference TRBV2 and TRBJ2-7, is EPEVTQTPSHQVTQMGQEVILRCVPISNHLYFYWYRQILGQKVEFLVSFYNNEISEKSEIFDDQFSVERPDGSNFTLKIRSTKLEDSAMYFCASREGTGYDEQYFGPGTRLTVT.